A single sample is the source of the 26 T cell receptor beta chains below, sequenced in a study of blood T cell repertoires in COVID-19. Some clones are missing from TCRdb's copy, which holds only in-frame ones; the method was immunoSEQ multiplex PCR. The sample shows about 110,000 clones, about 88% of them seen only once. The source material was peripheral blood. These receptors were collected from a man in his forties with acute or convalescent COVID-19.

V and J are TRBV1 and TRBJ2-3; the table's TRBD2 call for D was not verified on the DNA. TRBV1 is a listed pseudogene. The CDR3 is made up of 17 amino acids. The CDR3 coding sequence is TGCACCAGCAGCCCCGGACTAGCGGGGTTATGCACAGATACGCAGTATTTT. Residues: CTSSPGLAGLCTDTQYF.

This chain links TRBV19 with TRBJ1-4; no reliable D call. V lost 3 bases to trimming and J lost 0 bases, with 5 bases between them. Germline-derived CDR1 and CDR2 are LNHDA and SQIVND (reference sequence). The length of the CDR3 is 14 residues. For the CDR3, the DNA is TGTGCCAGTAGTATGGAGGCAACTAATGAAAAACTGTTTTTT. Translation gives CASSMEATNEKLFF.

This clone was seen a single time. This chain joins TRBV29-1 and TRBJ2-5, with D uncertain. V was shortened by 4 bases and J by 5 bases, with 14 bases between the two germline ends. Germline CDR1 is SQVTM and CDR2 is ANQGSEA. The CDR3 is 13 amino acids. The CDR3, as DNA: TGCAGCGTTGCCCAGGTCGTCGCGGAGACCCAGTACTTC. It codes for CSVAQVVAETQYF.

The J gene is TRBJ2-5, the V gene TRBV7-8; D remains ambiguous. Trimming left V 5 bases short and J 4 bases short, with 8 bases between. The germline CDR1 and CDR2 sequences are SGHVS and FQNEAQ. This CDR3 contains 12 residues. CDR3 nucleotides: TGTGCCAGCAGCCTGCTAGGAGAGACCCAGTACTTC. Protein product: CASSLLGETQYF.

The CDR3 nucleotides read TGTGCCAGCAGGCTTTTAGACAGCGCCGGTGAAGCTTTCTTT. Translated, it gives CASRLLDSAGEAFF. The J gene is TRBJ1-1, the V gene TRBV2; possible D gene TRBD1, 5 bases. The germline V gene has CDR1 SNHLY and CDR2 FYNNEI. V was clipped by 6 bases and J by 7 bases, with 18 bases between them. The CDR3 loop spans 14 amino acids.

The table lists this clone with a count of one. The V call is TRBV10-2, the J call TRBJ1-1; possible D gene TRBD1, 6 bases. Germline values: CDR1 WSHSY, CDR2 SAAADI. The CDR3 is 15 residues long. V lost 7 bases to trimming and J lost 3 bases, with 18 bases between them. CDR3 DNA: TGCGCCAGCATGGATGGGGGCGTAGGGTACACTGAAGCTTTCTTT. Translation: CASMDGGVGYTEAFF.

CDR3 in amino acids: CASSLVGSGGSFYNEQFF. CDR3 nucleotides: TGCGCCAGCAGCTTGGTAGGCAGCGGGGGGTCTTTCTACAATGAGCAGTTCTTC. This chain connects TRBV5-1 to TRBJ2-1; 9 bases agree with TRBD2. CDR1 and CDR2 from the germline V gene are SGHRS and YFSETQ. This CDR3 has 18 residues. V was clipped by 0 bases and J by 3 bases; unmatched bases: 10.

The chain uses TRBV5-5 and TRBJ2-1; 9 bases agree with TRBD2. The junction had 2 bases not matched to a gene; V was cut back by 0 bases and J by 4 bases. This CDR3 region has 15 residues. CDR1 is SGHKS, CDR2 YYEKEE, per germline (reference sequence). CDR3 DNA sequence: TGTGCCAGCAGCTTGGGTCTAGCGGGGTACAATGAGCAGTTCTTC. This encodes CASSLGLAGYNEQFF.

Written as DNA, the CDR3 is TGTGCCAGCAGCCTCGGGACAGGTTTTGAAGCTTTCTTT. Amino acid sequence: CASSLGTGFEAFF. The V gene is TRBV7-9, the J gene TRBJ1-1; 8 nucleotides agree with TRBD1. Germline V gene data show CDR1 as SEHNR and CDR2 as FQNEAQ (reference sequence). The CDR3 contains 13 residues. J gave up 7 bases and V 5 bases, and 6 bases lay outside the gene matches. The full variable domain, in which reference TRBV7-9 and TRBJ1-1 provide the parts outside the CDR3, is DTGVSQNPRHKITKRGQNVTFRCDPISEHNRLYWYRQTLGQGPEFLTYFQNEAQLEKSRLLSDRFSAERPKGSFSTLEIQRTEQGDSAMYLCASSLGTGFEAFFGQGTRLTVV.

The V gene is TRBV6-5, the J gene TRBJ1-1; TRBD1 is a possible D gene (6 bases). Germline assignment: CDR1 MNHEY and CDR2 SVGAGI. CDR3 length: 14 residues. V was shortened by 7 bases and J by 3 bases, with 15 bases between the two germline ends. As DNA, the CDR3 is TGTGCCAGCACTGGTAGCGGGGGGCACACTGAAGCTTTCTTT. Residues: CASTGSGGHTEAFF.

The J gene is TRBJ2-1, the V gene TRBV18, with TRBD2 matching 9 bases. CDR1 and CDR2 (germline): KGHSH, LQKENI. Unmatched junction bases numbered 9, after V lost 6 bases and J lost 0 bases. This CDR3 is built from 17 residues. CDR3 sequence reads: CASSPFAGGSSYNEQFF. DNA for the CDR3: TGTGCCAGCTCCCCTTTCGCGGGGGGGAGCTCCTACAATGAGCAGTTCTTC. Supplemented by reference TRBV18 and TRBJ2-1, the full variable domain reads NAGVMQNPRHLVRRRGQEARLRCSPMKGHSHVYWYRQLPEEGLKFMVYLQKENIIDESGMPKERFSAEFPKEGPSILRIQQVVRGDSAAYFCASSPFAGGSSYNEQFFGPGTRLTVL.

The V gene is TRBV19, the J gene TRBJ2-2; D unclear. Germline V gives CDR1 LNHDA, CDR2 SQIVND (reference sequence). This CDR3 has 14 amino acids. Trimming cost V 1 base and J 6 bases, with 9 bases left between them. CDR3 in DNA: TGTGCCAGTAGTATAGTCACCAACTCCGGGGAGCTGTTTTTT. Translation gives CASSIVTNSGELFF. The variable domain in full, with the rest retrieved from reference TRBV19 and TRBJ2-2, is DGGITQSPKYLFRKEGQNVTLSCEQNLNHDAMYWYRQDPGQGLRLIYYSQIVNDFQKGDIAEGYSVSREKKESFPLTVTSAQKNPTAFYLCASSIVTNSGELFFGEGSRLTVL.

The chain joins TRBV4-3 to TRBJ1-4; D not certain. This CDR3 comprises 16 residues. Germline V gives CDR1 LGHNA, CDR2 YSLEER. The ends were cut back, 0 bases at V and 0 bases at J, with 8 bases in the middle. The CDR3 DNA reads TGCGCCAGCAGCCAAGAATATGAGGCAACTAATGAAAAACTGTTTTTT. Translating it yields CASSQEYEATNEKLFF.

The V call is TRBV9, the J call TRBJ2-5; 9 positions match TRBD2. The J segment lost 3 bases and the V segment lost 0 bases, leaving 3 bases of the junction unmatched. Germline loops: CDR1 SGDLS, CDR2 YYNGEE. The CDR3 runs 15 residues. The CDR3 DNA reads TGTGCCAGCAGCGTAGGGGCTAGCGGGGAAGAGACCCAGTACTTC. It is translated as CASSVGASGEETQYF. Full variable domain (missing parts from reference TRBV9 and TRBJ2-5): DSGVTQTPKHLITATGQRVTLRCSPRSGDLSVYWYQQSLDQGLQFLIQYYNGEERAKGNILERFSAQQFPDLHSELNLSSLELGDSALYFCASSVGASGEETQYFGPGTRLLVL.

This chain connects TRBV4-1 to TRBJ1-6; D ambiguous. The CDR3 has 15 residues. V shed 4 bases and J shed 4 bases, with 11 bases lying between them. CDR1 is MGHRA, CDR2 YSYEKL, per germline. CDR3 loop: CASSPREGYNSPLHF. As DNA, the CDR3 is TGCGCCAGCAGCCCGCGGGAGGGATATAATTCACCCCTCCACTTT.

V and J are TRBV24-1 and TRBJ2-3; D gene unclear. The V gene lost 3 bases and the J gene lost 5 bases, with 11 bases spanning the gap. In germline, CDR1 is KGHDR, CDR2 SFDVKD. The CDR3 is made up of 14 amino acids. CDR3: CATSDAPLKDTQYF. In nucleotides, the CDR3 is TGTGCCACCAGTGATGCGCCCCTGAAAGATACGCAGTATTTT.

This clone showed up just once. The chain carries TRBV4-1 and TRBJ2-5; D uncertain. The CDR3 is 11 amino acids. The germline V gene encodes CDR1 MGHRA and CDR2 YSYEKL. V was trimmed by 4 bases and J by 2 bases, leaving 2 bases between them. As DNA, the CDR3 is TGCGCCAGCAGCCTACAAGAGACCCAGTACTTC. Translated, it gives CASSLQETQYF.

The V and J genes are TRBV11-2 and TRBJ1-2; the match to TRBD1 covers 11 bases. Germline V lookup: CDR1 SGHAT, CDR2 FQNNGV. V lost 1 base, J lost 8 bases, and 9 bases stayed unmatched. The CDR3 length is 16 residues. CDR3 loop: CASSLGPGTGGTGYTF. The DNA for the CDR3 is TGTGCCAGCAGCTTAGGGCCCGGGACAGGGGGTACAGGCTACACCTTC. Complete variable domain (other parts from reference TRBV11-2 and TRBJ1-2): EAGVAQSPRYKIIEKRQSVAFWCNPISGHATLYWYQQILGQGPKLLIQFQNNGVVDDSQLPKDRFSAERLKGVDSTLKIQPAKLEDSAVYLCASSLGPGTGGTGYTFGSGTRLTVV.

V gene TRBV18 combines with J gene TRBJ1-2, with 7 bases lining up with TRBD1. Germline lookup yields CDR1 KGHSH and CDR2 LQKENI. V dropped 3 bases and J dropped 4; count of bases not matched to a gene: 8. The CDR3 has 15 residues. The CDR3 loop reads CASSPSTGDSYGYTF. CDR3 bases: TGTGCCAGCTCACCCAGTACAGGGGATAGCTATGGCTACACCTTC.

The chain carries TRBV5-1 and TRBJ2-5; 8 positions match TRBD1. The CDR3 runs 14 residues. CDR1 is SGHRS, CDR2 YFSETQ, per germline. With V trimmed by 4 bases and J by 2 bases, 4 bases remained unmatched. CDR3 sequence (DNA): TGCGCCAGCAGCCCGGACAGGGCGCAAGAGACCCAGTACTTC. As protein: CASSPDRAQETQYF.

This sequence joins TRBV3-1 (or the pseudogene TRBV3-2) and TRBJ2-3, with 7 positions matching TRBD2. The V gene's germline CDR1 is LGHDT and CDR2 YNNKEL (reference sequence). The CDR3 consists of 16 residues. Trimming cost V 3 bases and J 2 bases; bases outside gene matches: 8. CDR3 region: CASSHWGTTYTDTQYF. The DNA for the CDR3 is TGTGCCAGCAGCCACTGGGGGACTACATACACAGATACGCAGTATTTT.

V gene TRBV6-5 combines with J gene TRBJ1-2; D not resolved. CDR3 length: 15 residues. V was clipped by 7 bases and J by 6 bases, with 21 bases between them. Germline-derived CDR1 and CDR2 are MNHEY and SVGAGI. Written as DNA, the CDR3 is TGTGCCAGCAATACTATGGAGGCCTCAATCGATGGCTACACCTTC. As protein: CASNTMEASIDGYTF.

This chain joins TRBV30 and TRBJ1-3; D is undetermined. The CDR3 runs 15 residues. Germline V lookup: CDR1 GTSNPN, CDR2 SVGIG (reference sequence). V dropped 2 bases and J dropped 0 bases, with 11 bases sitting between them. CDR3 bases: TGTGCCTGGAGTAGGTGGGCAGGCTCTGGAAACACCATATATTTT. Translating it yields CAWSRWAGSGNTIYF.

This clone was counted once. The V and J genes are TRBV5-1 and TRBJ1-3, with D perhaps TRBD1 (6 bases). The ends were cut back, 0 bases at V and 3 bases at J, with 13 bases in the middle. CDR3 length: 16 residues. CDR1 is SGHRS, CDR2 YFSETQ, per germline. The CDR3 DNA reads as TGCGCCAGCAGCTTGGAACGGCCAGGGGTTGGAAACACCATATATTTT. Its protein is CASSLERPGVGNTIYF.

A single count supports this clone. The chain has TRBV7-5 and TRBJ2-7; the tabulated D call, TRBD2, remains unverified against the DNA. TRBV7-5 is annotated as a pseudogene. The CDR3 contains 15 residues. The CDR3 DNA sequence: TGTGTCAGAAGCTTAGTGACTAGCCGCACCTACGAGCAGTACTTC. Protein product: CVRSLVTSRTYEQYF.

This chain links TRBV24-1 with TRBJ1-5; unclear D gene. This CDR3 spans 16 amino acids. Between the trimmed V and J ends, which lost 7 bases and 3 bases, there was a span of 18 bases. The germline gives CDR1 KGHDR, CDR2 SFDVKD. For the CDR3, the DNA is TGTGCCACCAGCCGCCCTCAAAATCAGTCCAATCAGCCCCAGCATTTT. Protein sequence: CATSRPQNQSNQPQHF.